What follows are 31 T cell receptor beta chains derived from one specimen sequenced in a study of blood T cell repertoires in COVID-19 (dated by TCRdb to 2019 to 2021). Libraries were constructed by the immunoSEQ multiplex PCR assay. Held by TCRdb, this immuneACCESS table contains in-frame sequences only and omits some clones. Under half of the omission traces to an unresolved V gene where checked; the cause of the rest is unknown. The sample table records 240,000 or so clones; 75% to 90% of these occur just once. The top ten constitute roughly 3.1% of the sample. Sequences were obtained from PBMCs or T cells enriched from blood (not recorded which). These TCRs come from a middle-aged woman with acute COVID-19.

This clone has only one observation. J is TRBJ2-3 and V is TRBV30; no clear D gene. From germline, CDR1 is GTSNPN and CDR2 SVGIG (reference sequence). The CDR3 has 12 residues. V lost 4 bases and J lost 3, with 8 bases in between. CDR3 in DNA: TGTGCCTGGACTTCACAGACAGATACGCAGTATTTT. Translating gives CAWTSQTDTQYF.

The V gene is TRBV5-1, the J gene TRBJ1-1; no clear D. CDR1 SGHRS and CDR2 YFSETQ come from the germline V gene. V lost 5 bases and J 0 bases, leaving 11 bases between the germline ends. This CDR3 comprises 14 residues. The CDR3 DNA is TGCGCCAGCAGACAGAATCAAATGAACACTGAAGCTTTCTTT. Translating gives CASRQNQMNTEAFF.

This chain connects TRBV7-8 to TRBJ1-4, with TRBD1 matching 7 bases. The ends lost 5 bases at V and 7 bases at J; junction bases unmatched: 7. The germline V gene has CDR1 SGHVS and CDR2 FQNEAQ. The length of the CDR3 is 14 residues. The CDR3 reads CASSLNRGVEKLFF. The CDR3 nucleotides are TGTGCCAGCAGCCTTAACAGGGGAGTTGAAAAACTGTTTTTT.

V is TRBV24-1 and J is TRBJ1-6; 7 bases fit TRBD1. Trimming at V came to 4 bases and at J to 7 bases, leaving 6 bases not matched to a gene. The CDR3 loop spans 15 amino acids. Germline V lookup: CDR1 KGHDR, CDR2 SFDVKD. Here the CDR3 reads CATSERQGFNSPLHF. The CDR3 DNA sequence: TGTGCCACCAGTGAACGACAGGGATTCAATTCACCCCTCCACTTT.

This clone was detected only once. The rearrangement uses TRBV9 and TRBJ2-1; the match to TRBD2 covers 15 bases. The V gene end was trimmed by 2 bases and the J gene end by 0 bases; junction bases not matched to a gene: 9. CDR1 and CDR2 from the germline V gene are SGDLS and YYNGEE. The CDR3 sequence is 20 residues long. CDR3 protein: CASSVLGTSGRLSSYNEQFF. The CDR3 DNA reads TGTGCCAGCAGCGTTTTAGGGACTAGCGGGAGGCTTAGCTCCTACAATGAGCAGTTCTTC. The full variable domain, rest sourced from reference TRBV9 and TRBJ2-1, is DSGVTQTPKHLITATGQRVTLRCSPRSGDLSVYWYQQSLDQGLQFLIQYYNGEERAKGNILERFSAQQFPDLHSELNLSSLELGDSALYFCASSVLGTSGRLSSYNEQFFGPGTRLTVL.

The genes are TRBV3-1 (or the pseudogene TRBV3-2) and TRBJ2-1; maybe TRBD1 (5 bases). This CDR3 spans 13 amino acids. CDR1 and CDR2 from the germline V gene are LGHDT and YNNKEL (reference sequence). V lost 5 bases and J 6 bases, leaving 11 bases between the germline ends. The CDR3 region is CASSRGSLNEQFF. As DNA, the CDR3 is TGTGCCAGCAGCAGGGGTTCTCTCAATGAGCAGTTCTTC.

Only a few counts were recorded for this clone. This CDR3 reads CASSGVLAGRTYEQYF. The CDR3 DNA follows: TGTGCCAGCAGTGGAGTACTAGCGGGACGTACCTACGAGCAGTACTTC. The chain combines TRBV25-1 with TRBJ2-7; TRBD2 matches at 10 bases. The CDR3 consists of 16 residues. In germline, CDR1 is MGHDK, CDR2 SYGVNS. V lost 4 bases, J lost 2 bases, and 8 bases stayed unmatched.

There are a few counts of this clone. This rearrangement joins TRBV12-3 or TRBV12-4 to TRBJ2-7, with D tentatively TRBD1 (6 bases). V was pared by 5 bases and J by 3 bases, with 11 bases between. This CDR3 spans 13 amino acids. CDR3 DNA sequence: TGTGCCAGCAGTATCCGGGACAACTACGAGCAGTACTTC. Translation gives CASSIRDNYEQYF.

There are many counts of this clone. The rearrangement links TRBV18 to TRBJ1-2; maybe TRBD1 (5 bases). The germline V and J ends were trimmed by 6 bases and 0 bases, with 14 bases remaining between them. Germline V gives CDR1 KGHSH, CDR2 LQKENI. The CDR3 runs to 15 residues. As DNA, the CDR3 is TGTGCCAGCTCGGACGACAGAATTACTAACTATGGCTACACCTTC. This codes for CASSDDRITNYGYTF.

The chain joins TRBV9 to TRBJ1-1; 9 nucleotides align to TRBD1. CDR3 size: 14 residues. The V segment lost 3 bases and the J segment 5 bases; nucleotides outside the gene matches: 5. Germline CDR1 and CDR2: SGDLS and YYNGEE. The CDR3 loop reads CASSAPGQGTEAFF. The CDR3 DNA is TGTGCCAGCAGCGCACCGGGACAGGGTACTGAAGCTTTCTTT.

Only a few counts were recorded for this clone. V is TRBV30 and J is TRBJ2-7, with 7 bases matching TRBD2. Germline values: CDR1 GTSNPN, CDR2 SVGIG (reference sequence). J gave up 3 bases and V 4 bases, and 18 bases lay outside the gene matches. CDR3 length: 17 residues. The CDR3, as DNA: TGTGCCTGGAACCAACACCCCGGCGGGCTAGCGGACTACGAGCAGTACTTC. This gives the protein CAWNQHPGGLADYEQYF.

Here the CDR3 reads CASSFPGLNTEAFF. DNA of the CDR3: TGTGCCAGCAGCTTTCCCGGTTTGAACACTGAAGCTTTCTTT. This chain connects TRBV7-6 to TRBJ1-1, with D unclear. The CDR3 covers 14 residues. The ends were cut back, 3 bases at V and 0 bases at J, with 8 bases in the middle. Germline lookup yields CDR1 SGHVS and CDR2 FNYEAQ.

The rearrangement joins TRBV5-5 to TRBJ2-7; D perhaps matches TRBD1 (5 bases). CDR1 and CDR2 from the germline V gene are SGHKS and YYEKEE (reference sequence). Between the trimmed V and J ends, which lost 5 bases and 2 bases, there was a span of 14 bases. The CDR3 has 14 amino acids. CDR3 bases: TGTGCCAGCAGTGGGCCAGGGTCCCCCTACGAGCAGTACTTC. This sequence encodes CASSGPGSPYEQYF.

The V gene is TRBV5-5, the J gene TRBJ1-6, with D unclear. Per the germline V gene, CDR1 is SGHKS and CDR2 is YYEKEE (reference sequence). V was pared by 0 bases and J by 7 bases, with 8 bases between. The CDR3 is 14 residues long. CDR3 protein: CASSLGAENSPLHF. CDR3 in DNA: TGTGCCAGCAGCTTGGGGGCCGAAAATTCACCCCTCCACTTT.

This clone was detected only a few times. The chain is built from TRBV9 and TRBJ2-3; D unclear. There are 13 residues in the CDR3. The germline V gene has CDR1 SGDLS and CDR2 YYNGEE. With 3 bases removed from V and 0 bases from J, the gap between germline ends came to 5 bases. CDR3 sequence reads: CASSATSTDTQYF. The CDR3 region has the DNA TGTGCCAGCAGCGCGACAAGCACAGATACGCAGTATTTT. The full variable domain, in which reference TRBV9 and TRBJ2-3 provide the parts outside the CDR3, is DSGVTQTPKHLITATGQRVTLRCSPRSGDLSVYWYQQSLDQGLQFLIQYYNGEERAKGNILERFSAQQFPDLHSELNLSSLELGDSALYFCASSATSTDTQYFGPGTRLTVL.

This clone was seen once. Other DNA sequences of this sample code for an identical CDR3. The V call is TRBV7-8, the J call TRBJ2-3, with a tentative D call TRBD1 (6 bases). CDR1 is SGHVS and CDR2 is FQNEAQ in the germline V gene. The V and J ends lost 1 base and 0 bases respectively, with 11 bases between them. The CDR3 consists of 16 residues. Here the CDR3 reads CASSLVTGQSTDTQYF. Here the CDR3 DNA reads TGTGCCAGCAGCTTAGTGACAGGCCAGAGCACAGATACGCAGTATTTT. The whole variable domain, remainder taken from reference TRBV7-8 and TRBJ2-3, is GAGVSQSPRYKVAKRGQDVALRCDPISGHVSLFWYQQALGQGPEFLTYFQNEAQLDKSGLPSDRFFAERPEGSVSTLKIQRTQQEDSAVYLCASSLVTGQSTDTQYFGPGTRLTVL.

This chain connects TRBV24-1 to TRBJ2-3; 9 nucleotides match TRBD1. V was pared by 4 bases and J by 3 bases, with 4 bases of the junction left unmatched. This CDR3 contains 15 residues. Looked up from germline, CDR1 is KGHDR and CDR2 is SFDVKD. The CDR3 nucleotides read TGTGCCACCAGTGAGCCGGGACAGGGAACAGATACGCAGTATTTT. Translated, it gives CATSEPGQGTDTQYF.

V and J are TRBV27 and TRBJ2-7; maybe TRBD1 (5 bases). CDR1 MNHEY and CDR2 SMNVEV come from the germline V gene (reference sequence). This CDR3 has 11 residues. The germline V and J ends were trimmed by 3 bases and 10 bases, with 10 bases remaining between them. CDR3 in amino acids: CASSFRAGQYF. Written as DNA, the CDR3 is TGTGCCAGCAGTTTCAGGGCCGGCCAGTACTTC.

This clone was found many times. This CDR3 is CASSAGGGPGNEQFF. The CDR3 nucleotides are TGTGCCAGCAGCGCCGGCGGGGGCCCGGGGAATGAGCAGTTCTTC. This rearrangement joins TRBV7-2 to TRBJ2-1; the D gene is possibly TRBD2 (7 bases). The CDR3 covers 15 residues. Germline V CDR1 and CDR2: SGHTA, FQGNSA. V lost 5 bases, J lost 7 bases, and 18 bases lay in between.

The chain links TRBV6-5 to TRBJ2-7; 9 positions match TRBD1. The CDR3 length is 15 residues. Germline V gene sequence: CDR1 MNHEY, CDR2 SVGAGI. The J segment lost 0 bases and the V segment lost 7 bases, leaving 7 bases of the junction unmatched. The CDR3 reads CASKTGQGFSYEQYF. CDR3 nucleotides: TGTGCCAGCAAAACGGGACAGGGATTCTCCTACGAGCAGTACTTC.

This chain connects TRBV11-3 to TRBJ2-3, with D unclear. The CDR3 has 19 amino acids. Germline assignment: CDR1 SGHNT and CDR2 YENEEA. Trimming shortened V by 0 bases and J by 2 bases, and 21 bases separated the two germline ends. CDR3 in DNA: TGTGCCAGCAGCTTAGATCTTGCTTTTGAGAAAAGAGTCACAGATACGCAGTATTTT. This sequence encodes CASSLDLAFEKRVTDTQYF.

This clone has only one observation. The chain recombines TRBV12-3 or TRBV12-4 with TRBJ2-1, with a possible D match to TRBD2 (5 bases). Deletions cut 6 bases from V and 7 bases from J, with 13 bases between. The CDR3 has 13 amino acids. In nucleotides, the CDR3 is TGTGCCAGCAGGCTAGCATCTGGGAATGAGCAGTTCTTC. This sequence encodes CASRLASGNEQFF.

V and J are TRBV30 and TRBJ2-1; D is perhaps TRBD2 (5 bases). The V end was cut by 4 bases, the J end by 5 bases, with 12 bases between. The CDR3 loop spans 13 amino acids. Germline CDR1 GTSNPN, CDR2 SVGIG (reference sequence). CDR3 residues: CAWIGADHNEQFF. For the CDR3, the DNA is TGTGCCTGGATCGGAGCGGACCACAATGAGCAGTTCTTC.

The rearrangement links TRBV24-1 to TRBJ2-1; 8 positions match TRBD2. CDR3 length equals 14 residues. Trimming took 6 bases from V and 4 from J; bases not matched to a gene: 4. From germline, CDR1 is KGHDR and CDR2 SFDVKD. CDR3 in amino acids: CATSIREGYNEQFF. As DNA, the CDR3 is TGTGCCACCAGTATCCGGGAGGGTTACAATGAGCAGTTCTTC.

The V gene is TRBV14, the J gene TRBJ1-2; possible D gene TRBD1, 6 bases. V was trimmed by 1 base and J by 8 bases, leaving 14 bases between them. Per germline, CDR1 SGHDN and CDR2 FVKESK. The CDR3 length is 14 residues. In nucleotides, the CDR3 is TGTGCCAGCAGCCAAGTGGCAGGGGTAGTCGGCTACACCTTC. Translated: CASSQVAGVVGYTF.

This chain uses TRBV4-2 with TRBJ1-4, with D perhaps matching TRBD1 (5 bases). The CDR3 runs to 15 residues. V was clipped by 0 bases and J by 7 bases, with 12 bases between them. Germline V gene sequence: CDR1 LGHNA, CDR2 YNFKEQ. DNA for the CDR3: TGTGCCAGCAGCCAAGATGAAGGGAGGGGTGAAAAACTGTTTTTT. Encoded protein: CASSQDEGRGEKLFF.

The chain joins TRBV5-1 to TRBJ1-1; a possible D gene is TRBD1 (5 bases). Between the trimmed V and J ends, which lost 0 bases and 6 bases, there was a span of 15 bases. Per the germline V gene, CDR1 is SGHRS and CDR2 is YFSETQ. The CDR3 loop spans 15 amino acids. CDR3: CASSLAYGGEAEAFF. CDR3 DNA sequence: TGCGCCAGCAGCTTGGCCTATGGAGGGGAGGCTGAAGCTTTCTTT.

Concerning this clone itself: Other DNA sequences from this sample encode an identical CDR3 as well. The chain has TRBV11-2 and TRBJ2-1; maybe TRBD2 (6 bases). This CDR3 spans 15 amino acids. Trimming removed 5 bases from V and 3 bases from J, with 14 bases in between. Germline CDR1 and CDR2: SGHAT and FQNNGV. CDR3: CASSLEAGYYNEQFF. The CDR3 DNA reads as TGTGCCAGCAGCCTGGAGGCGGGGTACTACAATGAGCAGTTCTTC.

The gene calls are TRBV15 and TRBJ2-7, with TRBD2 identical over 7 bases. The CDR3 spans 15 residues. Germline CDR1 reads LNHNV; CDR2 reads YYDKDF (reference sequence). The V and J ends lost 5 bases and 3 bases, in that order; junction bases with no gene match: 10. The CDR3 region has the DNA TGTGCCACCAGCCCACGGATCGGGGGGATCTACGAGCAGTACTTC. This translates into CATSPRIGGIYEQYF.

This chain uses TRBV5-1 with TRBJ2-2; 10 bases align to TRBD2. Germline V gives CDR1 SGHRS, CDR2 YFSETQ. With 2 bases clipped from V and 6 bases from J, the junction kept 7 bases outside the gene matches. The CDR3 loop spans 16 amino acids. CDR3 loop: CASSFTSGIGAGELFF. In DNA form, the CDR3 reads TGCGCCAGCAGCTTCACTAGCGGGATAGGCGCCGGGGAGCTGTTTTTT.

The rearrangement uses TRBV2 and TRBJ2-5, with 11 bases aligning to TRBD2. V gave up 3 bases and J gave up 0 bases; unmatched junction bases: 3. The CDR3 length is 16 residues. From germline, CDR1 is SNHLY and CDR2 FYNNEI. CDR3 in DNA: TGTGCCAGCAGTGATTCTAGCGGGAGGAACCAAGAGACCCAGTACTTC. It encodes CASSDSSGRNQETQYF.